What follows describes a single TCR beta chain. CD8+ and CD4+ T cells from blood underwent TCR beta sequencing, which was carried out in a high-throughput format. Healthy donors were controls matched for age and sex. RNA, at about 0.45 to 1 ug, was reverse transcribed with random hexamers. Multiplex immunoSEQ PCR targeted 54 Vbeta and 13 Jbeta TCR beta segments. TCRdb itself ran the immunoSEQ multiplex PCR reads through MiXCR, one entry per CDR3 protein. Counted here are over 100,000 distinct CDR3 sequences, roughly 91% occurring once; the ten biggest clones make up less than 0.15%. This sample was included in a study of CD8 T cells in Susac syndrome. The V and J ends lost 4 bases and 1 base, in that order; junction bases with no gene match: 11. Germline V lookup: CDR1 DFQATT, CDR2 SNEGSKA (reference sequence). This CDR3 is 16 amino acids long.

The chain couples TRBV20-1 to TRBJ2-3; 7 positions agree with TRBD1. The TCR sequence derives from a human donor in good health. Sequencing was done on a sample of CD4+ T cells from PBMCs. Written as DNA, the CDR3 is TGCAGTGCTATGGGCAGGGGGTTTCTCGGCACAGATACGCAGTATTTT. Translating gives CSAMGRGFLGTDTQYF.